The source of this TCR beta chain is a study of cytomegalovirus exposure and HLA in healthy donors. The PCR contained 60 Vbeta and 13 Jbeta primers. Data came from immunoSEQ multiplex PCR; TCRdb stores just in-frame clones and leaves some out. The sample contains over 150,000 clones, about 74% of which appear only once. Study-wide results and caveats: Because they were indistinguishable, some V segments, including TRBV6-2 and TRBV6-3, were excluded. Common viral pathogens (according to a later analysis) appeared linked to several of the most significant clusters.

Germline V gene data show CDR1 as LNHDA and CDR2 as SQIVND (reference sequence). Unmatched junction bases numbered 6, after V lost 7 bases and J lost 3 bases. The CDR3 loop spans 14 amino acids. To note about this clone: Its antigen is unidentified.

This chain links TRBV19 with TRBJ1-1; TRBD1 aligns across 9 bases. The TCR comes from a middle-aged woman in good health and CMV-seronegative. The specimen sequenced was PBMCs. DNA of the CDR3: TGTGCCAGTATTGTGGACAGGGGATACACTGAAGCTTTCTTT. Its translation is CASIVDRGYTEAFF.